One and the same sample provided the 4 T cell receptor beta chains below, sequenced in a study of cytomegalovirus exposure and HLA in healthy donors. The PCR was carried out with 60 Vbeta primers and 13 Jbeta primers. Clones were read by immunoSEQ multiplex PCR, and TCRdb kept only the in-frame ones, dropping some. Here the sample table reports approximately 130,000 clones. The sequencing sample was made of PBMCs. Receptor source: a woman aged 55-69 years in good health and CMV-seronegative.

This chain uses TRBV10-3 with TRBJ1-5; maybe TRBD1 (5 bases). V shed 4 bases and J shed 6 bases, with 16 bases lying between them. Per the germline V gene, CDR1 is ENHRY and CDR2 is SYGVKD. The CDR3 is 15 residues long. The CDR3 reads CAISAGEDMAQPQHF. The CDR3 nucleotides read TGTGCCATCAGTGCCGGTGAGGACATGGCTCAGCCCCAGCATTTT.

This sequence joins TRBV5-4 and TRBJ2-7, with 9 bases lining up with TRBD1. This CDR3 is 14 amino acids long. V trimming: 4 bases; J trimming: 4 bases; junction bases outside the gene matches: 6. Germline loops: CDR1 SGHNT, CDR2 YYREEE (reference sequence). In DNA, the CDR3 is TGTGCCAGCAGCCCCCCGGGACAGGGATACGAGCAGTACTTC. Translation: CASSPPGQGYEQYF. Together with reference TRBV5-4 and TRBJ2-7, the CDR3 gives the full variable domain: ETGVTQSPTHLIKTRGQQVTLRCSSQSGHNTVSWYQQALGQGPQFIFQYYREEENGRGNFPPRFSGLQFPNYSSELNVNALELDDSALYLCASSPPGQGYEQYFGPGTRLTVT.

The V and J genes are TRBV7-8 and TRBJ2-7, with a possible D match to TRBD2 (5 bases). The V end lost 1 base, the J end lost 0 bases, and 13 bases lay between the germline ends. In germline, CDR1 is SGHVS, CDR2 FQNEAQ. The CDR3 is 16 amino acids. The DNA of the CDR3 is TGTGCCAGCAGCTTAGGGTCCGGGGTTGTCTCCTACGAGCAGTACTTC. This codes for CASSLGSGVVSYEQYF. Full variable domain (missing parts from reference TRBV7-8 and TRBJ2-7): GAGVSQSPRYKVAKRGQDVALRCDPISGHVSLFWYQQALGQGPEFLTYFQNEAQLDKSGLPSDRFFAERPEGSVSTLKIQRTQQEDSAVYLCASSLGSGVVSYEQYFGPGTRLTVT.

The CDR3: CASSLSWQGSGNEQFF. In nucleotides, the CDR3 is TGTGCCAGCAGCTTGAGCTGGCAGGGGTCCGGAAATGAGCAGTTCTTC. J is TRBJ2-1 and V is TRBV5-8; D might be TRBD1 (6 bases). This CDR3 is built from 16 residues. V was shortened by 1 base and J by 7 bases, with 18 bases between the two germline ends. Germline V gene sequence: CDR1 SGHTS, CDR2 YDEGEE.